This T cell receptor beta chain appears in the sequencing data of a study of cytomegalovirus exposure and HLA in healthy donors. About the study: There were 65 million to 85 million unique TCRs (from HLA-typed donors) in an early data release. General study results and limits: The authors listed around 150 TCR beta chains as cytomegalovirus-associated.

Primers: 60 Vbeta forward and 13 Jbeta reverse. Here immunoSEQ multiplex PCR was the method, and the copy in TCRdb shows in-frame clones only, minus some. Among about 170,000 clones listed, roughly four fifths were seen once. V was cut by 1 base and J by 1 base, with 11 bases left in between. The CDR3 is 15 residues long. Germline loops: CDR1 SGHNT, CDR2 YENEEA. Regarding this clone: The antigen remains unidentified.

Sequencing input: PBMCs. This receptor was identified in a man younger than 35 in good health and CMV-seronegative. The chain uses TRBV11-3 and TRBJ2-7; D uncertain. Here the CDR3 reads CASSLGSSPSYEQYF. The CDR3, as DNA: TGTGCCAGCAGCTTAGGTAGTAGCCCATCCTACGAGCAGTACTTC.